This passage covers 31 T cell receptor beta chains from one sample sequenced in a study of blood T cells in healthy people across ages. The second PCR ran about 6 to 11 cycles with a sample-barcoded 5' primer and J-beta primers. From the 5' RACE reads, TCRdb called clonotypes with MiXCR, one entry per CDR3 protein. Among over a million distinct CDR3 sequences listed, around 43% were seen once. Sequencing was carried out using blood. Receptor source: a woman in her sixties in good health.

The J gene is TRBJ2-1, the V gene TRBV28, with 8 bases that match TRBD1. The J call may be wrong; the DNA end is better matched by TRBJ2-7. Germline V gene lookup returns CDR1 MDHEN and CDR2 SYDVKM. This CDR3 spans 15 amino acids. CDR3 protein: CASSLSSQGDNEQYF. The CDR3 DNA sequence: TGTGCCAGCAGTTTATCCTCACAGGGGGACAACGAGCAGTACTTC.

The chain has TRBV5-4 and TRBJ2-7; 7 nucleotides agree with TRBD1. The last part of the DNA fits TRBJ2-4 better; the J call may be wrong. CDR3 length: 14 amino acids. Germline V CDR1 and CDR2: SGHNT, YYREEE (reference sequence). This CDR3 is CASSLDRVEDIQYF. The CDR3 DNA reads as TGTGCCAGCAGCCTCGACAGGGTTGAGGACATTCAGTACTTC.

In its sample, this clonotype was seen once. V and J are TRBV6-2 or TRBV6-3 and TRBJ1-1; D perhaps matches TRBD1 (5 bases). Between the trimmed V and J ends, which lost 6 bases and 8 bases, there was a span of 22 bases. Germline V gene sequence: CDR1 MNHEY, CDR2 SVGEGT. The CDR3 covers 15 residues. The CDR3 sequence is CASRKTGNLMREAFF. The CDR3, as DNA: TGTGCCAGCAGAAAAACAGGTAACCTAATGAGAGAAGCTTTCTTT.

This clonotype was seen ten or more times. One end of the junction varies from germline; a read error may be responsible. The J gene is TRBJ2-5, the V gene TRBV4-1, with D hard to call. The germline V gene encodes CDR1 MGHRA and CDR2 YSYEKL. The CDR3 has 13 residues. The CDR3 sequence: CASSLSEQETQYF. The CDR3 region has the DNA TGTGCCAGCAGTTTATCCGAGCAGGAGACCCAGTACTTC.

This chain connects TRBV6-1 to TRBJ2-1, with 9 bases fitting TRBD2. This CDR3 region has 20 residues. Looked up from germline, CDR1 is MNHNS and CDR2 is SASEGT. V shed 6 bases and J 0 bases; nucleotides not matched to a gene: 18. This CDR3 is CASRGPPPLETSGSYNEQFF. The CDR3 nucleotides read TGTGCCAGCAGGGGACCCCCGCCCTTAGAGACTAGCGGCTCCTACAATGAGCAGTTCTTC.

J is TRBJ2-2 and V is TRBV11-2, with 7 bases lining up with TRBD2. There are 14 residues in the CDR3. The germline V gene encodes CDR1 SGHAT and CDR2 FQNNGV. After removal of 8 bases from V and 3 bases from J, the junction contained 6 bases not matched to a gene. CDR3 sequence reads: CASGGGSYTGELFF. The CDR3 bases are TGTGCCAGCGGGGGAGGGAGTTACACCGGGGAGCTGTTTTTT.

The gene calls are TRBV12-3 or TRBV12-4 and TRBJ2-1, with 8 bases matching TRBD2. Trimming at V came to 3 bases and at J to 3 bases, leaving 7 bases not matched to a gene. CDR3 length: 16 residues. The CDR3 is CASSFLAGGHYNEQFF. The CDR3 coding sequence is TGTGCCAGCAGTTTCCTCGCGGGAGGACACTACAATGAGCAGTTCTTC.

The chain uses TRBV20-1 and TRBJ1-2; no firm D call. Trimming took 0 bases from V and 4 from J, leaving 18 bases between them. The germline V gene has CDR1 DFQATT and CDR2 SNEGSKA (reference sequence). This CDR3 spans 16 amino acids. The CDR3 coding sequence is TGCAGTGCTAGAGATTTAAGGAGAGAACAATTCTATGGCTACACCTTC. It translates to CSARDLRREQFYGYTF.

This sequence joins TRBV6-5 and TRBJ2-1; 11 positions agree with TRBD2. From germline, CDR1 is MNHEY and CDR2 SVGAGI. Unmatched junction bases numbered 4, after V lost 6 bases and J lost 6 bases. The CDR3 covers 14 residues. The CDR3 spells CASRRLAGLNEQFF. The CDR3 DNA sequence: TGTGCCAGCAGGCGACTAGCGGGACTCAATGAGCAGTTCTTC.

This clonotype came up a few times. The CDR3: CASTSTSGAYNEQFF. The CDR3 nucleotides are TGTGCCAGCACCTCCACTAGCGGGGCTTACAATGAGCAGTTCTTC. J is TRBJ2-1 and V is TRBV7-9; 10 nucleotides align to TRBD2. The CDR3 spans 15 residues. Unmatched junction bases numbered 7, after V lost 7 bases and J lost 4 bases. CDR1 is SEHNR, CDR2 FQNEAQ, per germline (reference sequence).

This clonotype was observed a handful of times. The V gene is TRBV6-1, the J gene TRBJ1-1; TRBD1 might be the D (5 bases). CDR1 is MNHNS and CDR2 is SASEGT in the germline V gene. V gave up 0 bases and J gave up 4 bases, with 12 bases separating them. This CDR3 has 15 residues. The CDR3 is CASSEAEPGVTEAFF. CDR3 DNA: TGTGCCAGCAGTGAAGCGGAGCCGGGGGTCACTGAAGCTTTCTTT.

The chain carries TRBV11-1 and TRBJ2-1, with TRBD1 identical over 9 bases. CDR3 length equals 15 residues. Germline CDR1 SGHAT, CDR2 FQDESV (reference sequence). With V trimmed by 2 bases and J by 6 bases, 5 bases remained unmatched. This chain's CDR3 is CASSLLQGALNEQFF. The CDR3 DNA follows: TGTGCCAGCAGCTTACTACAGGGGGCCCTCAATGAGCAGTTCTTC.

This sequence joins TRBV25-1 and TRBJ1-2, with D perhaps TRBD1 (5 bases). The CDR3 is 13 amino acids. Trimming stripped 2 bases from V and 6 bases from J, with 10 bases between. Germline V gives CDR1 MGHDK, CDR2 SYGVNS. The CDR3 here is CASSEAGYHGYTF. In DNA form, the CDR3 reads TGTGCCAGCAGTGAAGCAGGGTACCATGGCTACACCTTC.

J is TRBJ2-1 and V is TRBV27; 9 bases align to TRBD2. With 7 bases clipped from V and 3 bases from J, the junction kept 4 bases outside the gene matches. The CDR3 is made up of 14 amino acids. Germline V gives CDR1 MNHEY, CDR2 SMNVEV (reference sequence). The CDR3 bases are TGTGCCAGCACCGTAGCGGGAGACTACAATGAGCAGTTCTTC. Translation: CASTVAGDYNEQFF.

This clonotype appeared many times. The chain carries TRBV7-2 and TRBJ2-3, with D perhaps assigned TRBD1 or TRBD2 (7 bases each). CDR1 is SGHTA and CDR2 is FQGNSA in the germline V gene. The CDR3 consists of 13 residues. The V gene lost 7 bases and the J gene lost 5 bases, with 13 bases spanning the gap. DNA of the CDR3: TGTGCCAGCACCCAGGGGGGGCGAGATACGCAGTATTTT. This gives the protein CASTQGGRDTQYF.

This clonotype was counted once. The chain combines TRBV14 with TRBJ2-1, with TRBD1 matching over 7 bases. Unmatched junction bases numbered 10, after V lost 7 bases and J lost 4 bases. Germline CDR1 and CDR2: SGHDN and FVKESK. CDR3 length: 15 amino acids. The CDR3 spells CASTPYRGFYNEQFF. The CDR3 DNA is TGTGCCAGCACCCCCTACAGGGGATTTTACAATGAGCAGTTCTTC.

CDR3 protein: CASSTPTGYNEQFF. CDR3 coding DNA: TGTGCCAGCAGCACCCCAACGGGCTACAATGAGCAGTTCTTC. The rearrangement uses TRBV7-9 and TRBJ2-1, with D hard to call. Trimming left V 5 bases short and J 3 bases short, with 11 bases between. Germline V CDR1 and CDR2: SEHNR, FQNEAQ (reference sequence). The CDR3 spans 14 residues.

This chain uses TRBV4-1 with TRBJ2-4; 8 bases fit TRBD1. CDR3 length equals 15 residues. Germline lookup yields CDR1 MGHRA and CDR2 YSYEKL. The V segment lost 3 bases and the J segment 0 bases; nucleotides outside the gene matches: 1. The CDR3: CASSHGTGAKNIQYF. The CDR3 DNA reads TGCGCCAGCAGCCACGGGACAGGAGCCAAAAACATTCAGTACTTC.

The V call is TRBV2, the J call TRBJ1-5, with D possibly matching TRBD1 (6 bases). V was shortened by 6 bases and J by 2 bases, with 11 bases between the two germline ends. CDR1 and CDR2 from the germline V gene are SNHLY and FYNNEI. The CDR3 contains 14 residues. The CDR3 loop is CASRGDTRNQPQHF. The CDR3 DNA reads TGTGCCAGCAGAGGGGACACCCGCAATCAGCCCCAGCATTTT.

The chain combines TRBV7-2 with TRBJ1-5; no clear D gene. CDR1 is SGHTA, CDR2 FQGNSA, per germline. V lost 1 base and J 0 bases, leaving 4 bases between the germline ends. CDR3 length equals 14 residues. The CDR3 DNA is TGTGCCAGCAGCTTAGACCTTAGCAATCAGCCCCAGCATTTT. Amino acids: CASSLDLSNQPQHF.

This clonotype was counted between two and nine times. This sequence joins TRBV29-1 and TRBJ2-1; D call uncertain. CDR3 length: 13 amino acids. From germline, CDR1 is SQVTM and CDR2 ANQGSEA. Between the trimmed V and J ends, which lost 3 bases and 8 bases, there was a span of 14 bases. Here the CDR3 reads CSVEVPASYEQFF. The DNA of the CDR3 is TGCAGCGTTGAGGTGCCCGCGAGCTATGAGCAGTTCTTC.

The rearrangement links TRBV9 to TRBJ2-3, with D perhaps matching TRBD2 (5 bases). Trimming left V 4 bases short and J 1 base short, with 13 bases between. There are 15 residues in the CDR3. Germline-derived CDR1 and CDR2 are SGDLS and YYNGEE. CDR3: CASSPAPGGTDTQYF. In DNA, the CDR3 is TGTGCCAGCAGCCCCGCCCCCGGGGGCACAGATACGCAGTATTTT.

This chain uses TRBV20-1 with TRBJ1-3; D unresolved. Germline values: CDR1 DFQATT, CDR2 SNEGSKA (reference sequence). This CDR3 is built from 15 residues. Deletions cut 5 bases from V and 2 bases from J, with 16 bases between. The CDR3 sequence: CSARDLTTTGNTIYF. The CDR3 DNA is TGCAGTGCTCGTGATTTAACAACGACTGGAAACACCATATATTTT.

This clonotype has only a few counts. This chain's CDR3 is CASRDKHYNSPLHF. The CDR3 DNA reads as TGTGCCAGCAGGGACAAACACTATAATTCACCCCTCCACTTT. This chain uses TRBV12-3 or TRBV12-4 with TRBJ1-6; D perhaps matches TRBD1 (5 bases). V lost 6 bases, J lost 3 bases, and 9 bases lay in between. The CDR3 totals 14 residues.

This clonotype was observed a handful of times. V gene TRBV7-9 combines with J gene TRBJ2-4; D might be TRBD2 (5 bases). Germline CDR1 is SEHNR and CDR2 is FQNEAQ (reference sequence). The CDR3 is made up of 14 amino acids. Trimming pared 11 bases from V and 8 bases from J, leaving 22 bases between. CDR3 sequence (DNA): TGTGCCTGCACCCAAGGACGGGGTAGAGACATTCAGTACTTC. Protein sequence: CACTQGRGRDIQYF.

The V gene is TRBV2, the J gene TRBJ1-6; no clear D gene. Looked up from germline, CDR1 is SNHLY and CDR2 is FYNNEI. The CDR3 runs to 16 residues. Trimming cost V 9 bases and J 0 bases, with 15 bases left between them. The CDR3 nucleotides are TGTGCCAGGCAGGCAGACCCGAGCTCCTATAATTCACCCCTCCACTTT. It encodes CARQADPSSYNSPLHF.

For this clonotype: It may be a read error: a sequence one base away is much more abundant. The rearrangement uses TRBV5-1 and TRBJ2-1; 11 bases agree with TRBD2. The DNA end is a closer match to TRBJ2-7, so the J assignment may be wrong. Germline-derived CDR1 and CDR2 are SGHRS and YFSETQ. CDR3 size: 17 residues. The CDR3 loop is CASSSGTSGFSYNEQYF. The CDR3 coding sequence is TGCGCCAGCAGCTCCGGGACTAGCGGATTCTCCTACAATGAGCAGTACTTC.

This clonotype was observed a few times. The chain carries TRBV4-2 and TRBJ1-2; D is possibly TRBD1 (6 bases). Trimming stripped 0 bases from V and 6 bases from J, with 14 bases between. Germline values: CDR1 LGHNA, CDR2 YNFKEQ. The CDR3 is made up of 15 amino acids. This CDR3 is CASSQEGGRYDGYTF. The CDR3 coding sequence is TGTGCCAGCAGCCAAGAAGGGGGACGGTACGATGGCTACACCTTC.

Details on this clonotype: A clone one base away is much larger, so this may be a read error. The chain joins TRBV5-1 to TRBJ2-5, with 10 positions matching TRBD1. CDR1 is SGHRS and CDR2 is YFSETQ in the germline V gene. CDR3 length equals 14 residues. This CDR3 is CANSLTGGAETQYF. Written as DNA, the CDR3 is TGCGCCAACAGCCTGACAGGGGGCGCAGAGACCCAGTACTTC.

The chain's CDR3 is CASSYRGQDYGYTF. The CDR3 region has the DNA TGTGCCAGCAGTTACAGGGGGCAGGACTATGGCTACACCTTC. This chain joins TRBV6-6 and TRBJ1-2; 7 nucleotides match TRBD1. The CDR3 sequence is 14 residues long. Germline loops: CDR1 MNHNY, CDR2 SVGAGI (reference sequence). The V segment lost 2 bases and the J segment 3 bases; nucleotides outside the gene matches: 3.

This clonotype was seen a handful of times. V and J are TRBV6-5 and TRBJ1-6; no clear D gene. This CDR3 is built from 16 residues. The ends were cut back, 0 bases at V and 0 bases at J, with 6 bases in the middle. From germline, CDR1 is MNHEY and CDR2 SVGAGI. In nucleotides, the CDR3 is TGTGCCAGCAGTTACTCGCAGGACTCCTATAATTCACCCCTCCACTTT. Protein sequence: CASSYSQDSYNSPLHF.